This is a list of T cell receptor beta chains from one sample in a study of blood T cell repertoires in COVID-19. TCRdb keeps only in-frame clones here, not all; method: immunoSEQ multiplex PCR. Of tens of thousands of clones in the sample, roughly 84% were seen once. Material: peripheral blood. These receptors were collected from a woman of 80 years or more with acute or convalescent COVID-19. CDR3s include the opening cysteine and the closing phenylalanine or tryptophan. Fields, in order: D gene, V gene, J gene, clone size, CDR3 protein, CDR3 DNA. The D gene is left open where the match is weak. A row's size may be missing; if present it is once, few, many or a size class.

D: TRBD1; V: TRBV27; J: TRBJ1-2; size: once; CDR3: CASSRYGQGHDGYTF; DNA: TGTGCCAGCAGTCGATACGGACAGGGGCATGATGGCTACACCTTC
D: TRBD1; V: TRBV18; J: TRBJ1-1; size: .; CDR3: CASSPPTGSGTEAFF; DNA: TGTGCCAGCTCACCCCCGACAGGGAGTGGGACTGAAGCTTTCTTT
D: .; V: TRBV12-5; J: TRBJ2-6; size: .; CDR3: CASGLPLAGANVLTF; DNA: TGTGCTAGTGGTTTGCCCTTGGCCGGGGCCAACGTCCTGACTTTC
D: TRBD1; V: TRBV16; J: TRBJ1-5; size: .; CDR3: CASSQYRRGGEDYSNQPQHF; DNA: TGTGCCAGCAGCCAATATCGTCGAGGGGGCGAGGACTATAGCAATCAGCCCCAGCATTTT
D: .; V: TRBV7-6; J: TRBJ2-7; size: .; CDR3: CASRPEDSASYEQYF; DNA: TGTGCCAGCAGACCCGAGGACAGTGCCTCCTACGAGCAGTACTTC
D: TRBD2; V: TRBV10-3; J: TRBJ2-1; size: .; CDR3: CAISEIIGTSAYNEQFF; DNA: TGTGCCATCAGTGAGATTATCGGCACTAGCGCGTACAATGAGCAGTTCTTC
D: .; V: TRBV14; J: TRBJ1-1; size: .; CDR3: CASTRLSTEAFF; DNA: TGTGCCAGCACCCGCCTCAGCACTGAAGCTTTCTTT
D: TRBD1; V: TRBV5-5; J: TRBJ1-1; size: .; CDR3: CASSNSPDRGEAFF; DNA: TGTGCCAGCAGCAACAGTCCCGACAGGGGCGAAGCTTTCTTT
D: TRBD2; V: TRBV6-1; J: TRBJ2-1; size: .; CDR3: CASSGRTSGAYNEQFF; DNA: TGTGCCAGCAGTGGGAGGACTAGCGGGGCGTACAATGAGCAGTTCTTC
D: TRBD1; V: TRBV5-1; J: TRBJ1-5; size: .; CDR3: CASSPQQGAGQPQHF; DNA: TGCGCCAGCAGCCCGCAACAGGGGGCGGGTCAGCCCCAGCATTTT
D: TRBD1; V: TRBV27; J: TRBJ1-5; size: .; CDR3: CASSPGTGAQPQHF; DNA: TGTGCCAGCAGTCCCGGGACAGGTGCTCAGCCCCAGCATTTT
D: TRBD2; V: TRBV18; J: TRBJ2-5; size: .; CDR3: CASSPQLAAKGTQYF; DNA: TGTGCCAGCTCACCACAACTAGCGGCGAAAGGGACCCAGTACTTC
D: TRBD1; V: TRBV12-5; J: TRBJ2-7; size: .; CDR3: CASGSGQGVSYEQYF; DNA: TGTGCTAGTGGTTCAGGACAGGGGGTATCATACGAGCAGTACTTC
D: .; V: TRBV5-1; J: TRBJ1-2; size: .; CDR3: CASSLGSGENYGYTF; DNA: TGCGCCAGCAGCTTGGGGTCGGGGGAGAACTATGGCTACACCTTC
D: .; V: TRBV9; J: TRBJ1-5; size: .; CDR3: CASSVQSNQPQHF; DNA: TGTGCCAGCAGCGTTCAGAGCAATCAGCCCCAGCATTTT
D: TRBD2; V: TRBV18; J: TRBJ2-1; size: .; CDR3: CASSPMGSGSGDEQFF; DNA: TGTGCCAGCTCACCCATGGGTAGCGGGAGTGGGGATGAGCAGTTCTTC
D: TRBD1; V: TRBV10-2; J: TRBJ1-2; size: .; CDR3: CASSLDRNYGYTF; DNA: TGCGCCAGCAGTCTGGACAGGAACTATGGCTACACCTTC
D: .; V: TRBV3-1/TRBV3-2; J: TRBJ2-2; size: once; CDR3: CASSRSQGTGELFF; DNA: TGTGCCAGCAGCCGCTCCCAGGGGACCGGGGAGCTGTTTTTT
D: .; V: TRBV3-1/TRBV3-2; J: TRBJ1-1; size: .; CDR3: CASSQGVRGTEAFF; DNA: TGTGCCAGCAGCCAAGGGGTCAGGGGCACTGAAGCTTTCTTT
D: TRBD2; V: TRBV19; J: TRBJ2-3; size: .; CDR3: CASSNVRGRATDTQYF; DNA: TGTGCCAGTAGTAACGTTCGGGGGAGGGCCACAGATACGCAGTATTTT
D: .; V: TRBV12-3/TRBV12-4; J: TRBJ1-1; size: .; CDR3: CASSRESEAFF; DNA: TGTGCCAGCAGTCGGGAGTCTGAAGCTTTCTTT
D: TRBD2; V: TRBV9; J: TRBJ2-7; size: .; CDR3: CASSVDGGSSYEQYF; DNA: TGTGCCAGCAGCGTAGACGGGGGGAGCTCCTACGAGCAGTACTTC
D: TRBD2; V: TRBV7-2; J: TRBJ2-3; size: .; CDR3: CASTGGGAGDTQYF; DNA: TGTGCCAGCACGGGCGGGGGGGCAGGAGATACGCAGTATTTT
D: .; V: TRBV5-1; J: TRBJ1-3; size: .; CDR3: CASGSGGAGNTIYF; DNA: TGCGCCAGCGGATCTGGGGGCGCCGGAAACACCATATATTTT
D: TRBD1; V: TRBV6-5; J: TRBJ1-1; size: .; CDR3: CASSPGQYEAFF; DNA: TGTGCCAGCAGTCCGGGACAGTATGAAGCTTTCTTT
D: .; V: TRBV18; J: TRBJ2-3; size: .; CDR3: CASSPQSGRDTQYF; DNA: TGTGCCAGCTCACCACAATCGGGGAGAGATACGCAGTATTTT
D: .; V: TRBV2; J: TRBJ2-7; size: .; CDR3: CASSVGSFRLVGYEQYF; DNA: TGTGCCAGCAGTGTGGGGTCATTCAGACTAGTCGGCTACGAGCAGTACTTC
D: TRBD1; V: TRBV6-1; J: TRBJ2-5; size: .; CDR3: CASSETGGTYGTQYF; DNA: TGTGCCAGCAGTGAGACAGGGGGGACCTATGGGACCCAGTACTTC
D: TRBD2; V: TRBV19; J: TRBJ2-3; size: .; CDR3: CASRRGALAGVSTDTQYF; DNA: TGTGCCAGTAGACGAGGGGCACTAGCGGGAGTGAGCACAGATACGCAGTATTTT
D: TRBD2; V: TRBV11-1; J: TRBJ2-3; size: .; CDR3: CASSFGGTTDTQYF; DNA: TGTGCCAGCAGCTTCGGGGGGACCACAGATACGCAGTATTTT
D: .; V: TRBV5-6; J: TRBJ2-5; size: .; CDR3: CASSLVTGKETQYF; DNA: TGTGCCAGCAGCTTGGTTACAGGAAAAGAGACCCAGTACTTC
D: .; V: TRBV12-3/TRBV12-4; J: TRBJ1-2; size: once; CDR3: CASSHQSDYGYTF; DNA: TGTGCCAGCAGCCATCAGTCCGACTATGGCTACACCTTC
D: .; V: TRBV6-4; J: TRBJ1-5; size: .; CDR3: CASSDCRLLNQPQHF; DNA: TGTGCCAGCAGTGACTGCCGGTTATTAAACCAGCCCCAGCATTTT
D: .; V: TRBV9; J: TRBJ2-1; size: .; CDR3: CASSVAAAASSYNEQFF; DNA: TGTGCCAGCAGCGTAGCTGCAGCGGCAAGCTCCTACAATGAGCAGTTCTTC
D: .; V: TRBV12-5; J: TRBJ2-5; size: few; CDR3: CASGSSGTQYGTQYF; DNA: TGTGCTAGTGGTTCCTCGGGGACACAATACGGGACCCAGTACTTC
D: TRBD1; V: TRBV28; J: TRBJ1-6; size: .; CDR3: CASSVGQGNSPLHF; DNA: TGTGCCAGCAGTGTGGGACAGGGTAATTCACCCCTCCACTTT
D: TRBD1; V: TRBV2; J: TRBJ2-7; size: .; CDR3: CASSVRGGKNEQYF; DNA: TGTGCCAGCAGTGTACGAGGGGGCAAAAACGAGCAGTACTTC
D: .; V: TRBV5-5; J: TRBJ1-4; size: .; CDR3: CASSLDSFSEKLFF; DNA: TGTGCCAGCAGCTTGGACAGCTTTTCTGAAAAACTGTTTTTT
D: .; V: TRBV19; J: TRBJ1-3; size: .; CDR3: CASNLGGSSGNTIYF; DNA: TGTGCCAGTAATTTGGGGGGAAGCTCTGGAAACACCATATATTTT
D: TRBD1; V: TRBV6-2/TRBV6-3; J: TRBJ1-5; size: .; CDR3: CASSPHLSRDRGNQPQHF; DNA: TGTGCCAGCAGTCCGCACCTTTCTCGGGACAGGGGTAATCAGCCCCAGCATTTT
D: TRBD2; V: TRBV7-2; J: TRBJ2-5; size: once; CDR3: CASSDRKGGGRGETQYF; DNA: TGTGCCAGCAGCGATCGGAAAGGCGGGGGACGGGGTGAGACCCAGTACTTC
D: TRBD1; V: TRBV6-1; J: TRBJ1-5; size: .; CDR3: CASREGTGGLQPQHF; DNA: TGTGCCAGCAGAGAAGGGACAGGGGGCCTTCAGCCCCAGCATTTT
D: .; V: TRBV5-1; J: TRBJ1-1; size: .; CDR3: CASSNPEAGGTEAFF; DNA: TGCGCCAGCAGTAACCCCGAAGCGGGTGGCACTGAAGCTTTCTTT
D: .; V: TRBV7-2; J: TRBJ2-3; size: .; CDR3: CASSLEPSGTQYF; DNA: TGTGCCAGCAGCTTAGAGCCCTCCGGTACGCAGTATTTT
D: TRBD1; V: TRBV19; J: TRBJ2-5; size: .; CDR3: CASSTDRSQETQYF; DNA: TGTGCCAGTAGTACGGACAGGAGCCAAGAGACCCAGTACTTC
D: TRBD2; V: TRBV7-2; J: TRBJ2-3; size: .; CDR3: CASSKGLAADTQYF; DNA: TGTGCCAGCAGCAAGGGACTAGCGGCAGATACGCAGTATTTT
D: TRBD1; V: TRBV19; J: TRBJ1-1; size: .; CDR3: CASSKGQGVFFTEAFF; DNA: TGTGCCAGTAGTAAGGGACAGGGCGTATTTTTCACTGAAGCTTTCTTT
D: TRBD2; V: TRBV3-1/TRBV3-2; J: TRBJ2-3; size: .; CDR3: CASSLHGGREADTQYF; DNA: TGTGCCAGCAGCCTTCACGGCGGGCGGGAGGCAGATACGCAGTATTTT
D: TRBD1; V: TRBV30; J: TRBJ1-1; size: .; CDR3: CAWGSKTGGRTEAFF; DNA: TGTGCCTGGGGATCTAAGACAGGGGGCAGGACTGAAGCTTTCTTT
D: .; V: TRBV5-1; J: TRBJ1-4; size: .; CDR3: CASSTDRSNEKLFF; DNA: TGCGCCAGCAGCACAGACAGGTCTAATGAAAAACTGTTTTTT
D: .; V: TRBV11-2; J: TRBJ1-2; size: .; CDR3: CASSLGAGGYTF; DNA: TGTGCCAGCAGCTTAGGAGCGGGAGGCTACACCTTC
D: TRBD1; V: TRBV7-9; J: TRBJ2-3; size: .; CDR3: CASSLGGGRGDTQYF; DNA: TGTGCCAGCAGCTTAGGAGGGGGCCGGGGAGATACGCAGTATTTT
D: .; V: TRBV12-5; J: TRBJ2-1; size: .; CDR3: CASGSGSLGQFF; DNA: TGTGCTAGTGGTTCAGGCTCTCTCGGGCAGTTCTTC
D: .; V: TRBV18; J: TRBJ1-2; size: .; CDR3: CASSPNTGIGGYTF; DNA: TGTGCCAGCTCACCGAACACAGGGATAGGGGGCTACACCTTC
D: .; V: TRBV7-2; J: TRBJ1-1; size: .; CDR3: CASSLALRMEAFF; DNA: TGTGCCAGCAGCTTAGCCCTACGTATGGAAGCTTTCTTT
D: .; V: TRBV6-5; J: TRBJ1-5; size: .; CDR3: CASYGSNQPQHF; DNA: TGTGCCAGCTATGGCAGCAATCAGCCCCAGCATTTT
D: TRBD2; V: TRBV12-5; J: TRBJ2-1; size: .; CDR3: CASGLVLSGRLNEQFF; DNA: TGTGCTAGTGGTTTGGTCCTTAGCGGGAGGCTCAATGAGCAGTTCTTC
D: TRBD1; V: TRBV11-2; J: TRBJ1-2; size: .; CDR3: CASSFTGQGDGYTF; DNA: TGTGCCAGCAGCTTTACCGGACAGGGGGATGGCTACACCTTC
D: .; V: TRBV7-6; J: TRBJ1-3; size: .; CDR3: CASSLVSGNTIYF; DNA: TGTGCCAGCAGCCTCGTCTCTGGAAACACCATATATTTT